What follows is one T cell receptor (beta chain) and its context. The data were obtained in a study of blood T cell repertoires in COVID-19. Study-wide background: COVID-19 samples, acute and convalescent, were from the United States, Italy and Spain. Sources were T cells, B-cell-depleted T cells, or PBMCs; the material itself was cDNA or gDNA.

In the authors' methods: Using reference gene primer amplification, nucleated cell counts were estimated. Sequencing used immunoSEQ multiplex PCR; TCRdb keeps in-frame clones, though not all of them. For V, J and clone size, that table is used; D and trimming come from the DNA. The data hold around 50,000 clones, with roughly four fifths observed a single time. The sequence came from an elderly woman with acute or convalescent COVID-19. The specimen sequenced was peripheral blood.

CDR3 in amino acids: CASSSFYGRGNGYTF. In DNA form, the CDR3 reads TGTGCCAGCAGTTCCTTCTACGGCAGGGGTAATGGCTACACCTTC. The chain couples TRBV28 to TRBJ1-2; TRBD1 might be the D (6 bases). The CDR3 runs to 15 residues. CDR1 and CDR2 (germline): MDHEN, SYDVKM. V lost 4 bases and J lost 6, with 18 bases in between.